The table lists the clone carrying this T cell receptor (beta chain) with a few counts. Its specificity is unknown. The sample originates from a study of T cell responses to AZD1222 COVID-19 vaccine. Study-level results: Sampling that yielded the repertoires occurred only after the peak T cell response. Following two doses of AZD1222, Spike-specific TCR breadth and depth rose.

Some clones are missing from TCRdb's copy, which holds only in-frame ones; the method was immunoSEQ multiplex PCR. The sample holds more than 150,000 clones, approximately 92% seen once. V lost 7 bases and J lost 2; bases outside the gene matches: 7. Germline CDR1 reads PRHDT; CDR2 reads FYEKMQ (reference sequence). There are 14 residues in the CDR3. The source of this sequence is an adult in good health. The chain is built from TRBV13 and TRBJ2-7, with 8 bases lining up with TRBD1. The sample here was peripheral blood, taken on day 0 of AZD1222 vaccination. This CDR3 reads CASTTGGSPYEQYF. The CDR3 coding sequence is TGTGCCAGCACCACAGGGGGATCTCCCTACGAGCAGTACTTC.